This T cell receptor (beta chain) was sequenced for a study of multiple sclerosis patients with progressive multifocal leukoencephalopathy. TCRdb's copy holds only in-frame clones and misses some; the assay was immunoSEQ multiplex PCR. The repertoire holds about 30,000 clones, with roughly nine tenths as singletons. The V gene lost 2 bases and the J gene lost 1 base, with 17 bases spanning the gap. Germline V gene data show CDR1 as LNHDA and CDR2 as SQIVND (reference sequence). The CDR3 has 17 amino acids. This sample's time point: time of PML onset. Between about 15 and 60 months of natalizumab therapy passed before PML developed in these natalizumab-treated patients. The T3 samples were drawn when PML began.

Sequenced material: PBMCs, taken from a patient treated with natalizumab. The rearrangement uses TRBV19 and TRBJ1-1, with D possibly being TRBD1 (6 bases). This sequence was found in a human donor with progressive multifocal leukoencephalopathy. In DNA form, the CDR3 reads TGTGCCAGTAGTATAAGGCGAGGGGGGAACACGAACACTGAAGCTTTCTTT. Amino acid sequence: CASSIRRGGNTNTEAFF.